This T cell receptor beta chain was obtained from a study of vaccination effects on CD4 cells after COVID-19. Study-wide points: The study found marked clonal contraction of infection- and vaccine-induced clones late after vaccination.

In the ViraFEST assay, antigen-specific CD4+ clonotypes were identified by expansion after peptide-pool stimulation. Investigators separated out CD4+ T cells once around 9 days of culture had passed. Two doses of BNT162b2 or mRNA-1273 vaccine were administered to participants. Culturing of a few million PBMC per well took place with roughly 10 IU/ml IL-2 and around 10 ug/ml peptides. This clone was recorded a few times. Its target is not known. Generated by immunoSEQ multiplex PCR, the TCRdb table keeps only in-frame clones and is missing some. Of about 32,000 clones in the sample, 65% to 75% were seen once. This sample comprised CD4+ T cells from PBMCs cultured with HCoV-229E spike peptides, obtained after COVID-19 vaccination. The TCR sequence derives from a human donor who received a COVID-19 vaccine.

The CDR3 reads CASSPRGSRRDEKLFF. The DNA of the CDR3 is TGTGCCAGCTCACCAAGAGGGAGCAGGAGGGATGAAAAACTGTTTTTT. V and J are TRBV18 and TRBJ1-4; D is ambiguous. The CDR3 covers 16 residues. The ends were cut back, 2 bases at V and 6 bases at J, with 16 bases in the middle. The germline V gene encodes CDR1 KGHSH and CDR2 LQKENI.